Below are 3 T cell receptor beta chains sequenced from a single sample in a study of lymphopenia after photon versus proton radiotherapy (dated by TCRdb to about 2019). The library came from the immunoSEQ multiplex PCR assay. TCRdb took over this immuneACCESS table, retaining in-frame rearrangements with V and J assigned. Such tables are incomplete; in checked studies, under half of the missing clones stem from an unresolved V gene, and the remainder is unexplained. The sample data list approximately 3,100 clones, and 76% of these were observed just once. Clones ranked in the top ten supply roughly 50% of the sample. This material consisted of peripheral blood, taken from a patient treated with proton-based radiotherapy. The receptors originated from a man older than 75 with esophageal cancer.

Notes on this clone: One junction end does not reproduce the germline sequence, and a read error may be involved. The chain employs TRBV5-1 and TRBJ1-3, with D possibly TRBD1 on 6 matching bases. Germline loops: CDR1 SGHRS, CDR2 YFSETQ. The CDR3 is made up of 17 amino acids. CDR3 amino acids: CASSLGTAILSGNTIHF. The DNA for the CDR3 is TGCGCCAGCAGCTTGGGGACAGCTATCCTCTCTGGAAACACCATACATTTT.

The chain joins TRBV7-6 to TRBJ2-2; tentative D call: TRBD1 (8 bases). The germline CDR1 and CDR2 sequences are SGHVS and FNYEAQ. V shed 6 bases and J shed 9 bases, with 17 bases lying between them. The CDR3 totals 14 residues. The CDR3 DNA sequence: TGTGCCAGCAGACAGGGGGGGGACCGGCGGGAGCTGTTTTTT. This encodes CASRQGGDRRELFF.

The chain couples TRBV4-1 to TRBJ2-7; the D gene is possibly TRBD1 (5 bases). The V gene lost 2 bases and the J gene lost 2 bases, with 22 bases spanning the gap. Germline CDR1 reads MGHRA; CDR2 reads YSYEKL. The CDR3 has 18 residues. The CDR3 region has the DNA TGCGCCAGCAGCCAAATTATACGGACACTGGCAAGGGCCTACGAGCAGTACTTC. It yields the protein CASSQIIRTLARAYEQYF.